This T cell receptor beta chain was found in a study of T-cell reconstitution after alpha-beta-depleted transplantation in children. This sample's TCRbeta library carried unique molecular identifier barcodes. Via MiXCR, TCRdb re-called the PCR reads, giving one row per CDR3 protein. The sample holds about 240,000 distinct CDR3 sequences, around 12% seen once. Germline-derived CDR1 and CDR2 are MNHEY and SVGEGT. The CDR3 consists of 13 residues. V gave up 6 bases and J gave up 5 bases; unmatched junction bases: 3. This clonotype has a count of ten or more. This TCR derives from a human donor who donated a stem cell graft to a child with acute lymphoblastic leukemia. This chain connects TRBV6-2 or TRBV6-3 to TRBJ1-5, with 8 bases aligning to TRBD1. The material was PBMCs from the stem cell graft donor, obtained from the stem cell graft. Here the CDR3 reads CASRSRGHQPQHF. In DNA, the CDR3 is TGTGCCAGCAGGTCCAGGGGGCATCAGCCCCAGCATTTT.